The TCR beta chain under discussion was sequenced for a study of PD-1 blockade in mismatch repair-deficient tumors. Looking at the study overall: Enrolled about 2012-2016, patients had progressing, pretreated mismatch repair-deficient cancers of 12 to 13 types.

Every patient had mismatch repair deficiency by PCR or immunohistochemistry. Three pembrolizumab responders had their TCRs sequenced. As concerns this clone: Its antigen is still unknown.

Notes on the study in general: Tumor-resident clones, often undetectable pretreatment in blood, expanded then contracted after pembrolizumab.

CDR3 size: 12 residues. Germline CDR1 reads SGHTA; CDR2 reads FQGNSA. V dropped 6 bases and J dropped 7; count of bases not matched to a gene: 3. Sequenced by immunoSEQ multiplex PCR; TCRdb stores in-frame clones only, minus some. There are about 130,000 clones in the sample; almost 90% occur only once, and about 10% lies in the top ten. Sequencing used peripheral blood, obtained approximately 71 weeks after starting pembrolizumab. The chain couples TRBV7-2 to TRBJ2-1; 7 bases line up with TRBD2. The TCR was taken from an adult with mismatch repair-deficient cancer. The CDR3 DNA sequence: TGTGCCAGCAGGTTGGGGGGGAATGAGCAGTTCTTC. It encodes CASRLGGNEQFF.